The 3 T cell receptor beta chains below come from one sample, sequenced in a study of blood T cell repertoires in COVID-19. Profiling relied on immunoSEQ multiplex PCR, and the TCRdb table lists in-frame clones only, not all of them. This table has about 200,000 clones, around 86% appearing once. Sequencing was done on a sample of PBMCs or T cells enriched from blood (not recorded which). The receptors here all came from a woman between 35 and 50 years old with acute COVID-19.

This chain uses TRBV24-1 with TRBJ2-1; D perhaps matches TRBD2 (6 bases). The CDR3 extends over 14 amino acids. Germline lookup yields CDR1 KGHDR and CDR2 SFDVKD. The V end lost 0 bases, the J end lost 7 bases, and 9 bases lay between the germline ends. The CDR3 here is CATSDLRRGNEQFF. DNA of the CDR3: TGTGCCACCAGTGATTTGCGGCGGGGAAATGAGCAGTTCTTC.

This clone turned up a few times. J is TRBJ2-5 and V is TRBV18; weak D call: TRBD2 (6 bases). V lost 1 base, J lost 3 bases, and 9 bases lay in between. CDR1 is KGHSH, CDR2 LQKENI, per germline. The CDR3 contains 14 residues. CDR3 sequence reads: CASSPQGGEETQYF. The CDR3, as DNA: TGTGCCAGCTCACCACAGGGCGGGGAAGAGACCCAGTACTTC.

J is TRBJ1-2 and V is TRBV12-3 or TRBV12-4; the D is unclear. The length of the CDR3 is 13 residues. V was trimmed by 5 bases and J by 4 bases, leaving 11 bases between them. CDR3 nucleotides: TGTGCCAGCAGTCGCCGGGAGTCCTATGGCTACACCTTC. Its translation: CASSRRESYGYTF.